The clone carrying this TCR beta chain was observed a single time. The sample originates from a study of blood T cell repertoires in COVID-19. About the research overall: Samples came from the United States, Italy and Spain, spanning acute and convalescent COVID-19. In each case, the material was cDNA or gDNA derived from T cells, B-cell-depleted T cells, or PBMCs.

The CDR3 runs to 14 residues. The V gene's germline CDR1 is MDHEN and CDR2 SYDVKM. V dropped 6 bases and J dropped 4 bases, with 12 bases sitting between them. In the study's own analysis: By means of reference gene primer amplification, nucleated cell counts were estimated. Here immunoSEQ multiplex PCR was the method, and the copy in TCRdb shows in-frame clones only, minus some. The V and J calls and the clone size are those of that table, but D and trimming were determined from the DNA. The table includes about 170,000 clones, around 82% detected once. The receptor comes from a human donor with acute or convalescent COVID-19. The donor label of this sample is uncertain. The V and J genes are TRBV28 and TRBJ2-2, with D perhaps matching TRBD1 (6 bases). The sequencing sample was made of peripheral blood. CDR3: CASSQGLSTGELFF. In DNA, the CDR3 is TGTGCCAGCAGCCAGGGGCTGTCCACCGGGGAGCTGTTTTTT. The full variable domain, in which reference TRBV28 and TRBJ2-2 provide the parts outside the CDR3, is DVKVTQSSRYLVKRTGEKVFLECVQDMDHENMFWYRQDPGLGLRLIYFSYDVKMKEKGDIPEGYSVSREKKERFSLILESASTNQTSMYLCASSQGLSTGELFFGEGSRLTVL.